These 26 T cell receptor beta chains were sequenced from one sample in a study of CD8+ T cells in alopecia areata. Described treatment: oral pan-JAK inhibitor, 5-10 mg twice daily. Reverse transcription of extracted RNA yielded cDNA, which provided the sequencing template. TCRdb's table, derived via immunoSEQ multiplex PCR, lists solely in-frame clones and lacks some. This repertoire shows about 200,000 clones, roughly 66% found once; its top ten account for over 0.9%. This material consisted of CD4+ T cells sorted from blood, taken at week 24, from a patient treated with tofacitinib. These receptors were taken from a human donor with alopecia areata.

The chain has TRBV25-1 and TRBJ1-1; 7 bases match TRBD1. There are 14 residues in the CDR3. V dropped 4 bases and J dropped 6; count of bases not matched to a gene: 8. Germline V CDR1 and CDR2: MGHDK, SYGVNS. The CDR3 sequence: CASSAYRGEAEAFF. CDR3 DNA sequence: TGTGCCAGCAGTGCCTACAGGGGTGAAGCTGAAGCTTTCTTT.

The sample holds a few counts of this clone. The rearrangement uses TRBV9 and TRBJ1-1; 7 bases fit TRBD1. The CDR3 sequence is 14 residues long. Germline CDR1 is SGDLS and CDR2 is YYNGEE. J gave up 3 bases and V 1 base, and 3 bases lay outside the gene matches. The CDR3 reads CASSVTGQDTEAFF. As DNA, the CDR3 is TGTGCCAGCAGCGTAACCGGACAGGACACTGAAGCTTTCTTT.

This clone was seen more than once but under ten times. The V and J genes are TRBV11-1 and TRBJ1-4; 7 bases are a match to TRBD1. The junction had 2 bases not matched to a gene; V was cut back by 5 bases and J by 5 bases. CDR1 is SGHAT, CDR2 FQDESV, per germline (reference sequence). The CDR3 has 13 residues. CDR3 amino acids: CASSVGQNEKLFF. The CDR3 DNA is TGTGCCAGCAGCGTGGGACAGAATGAAAAACTGTTTTTT.

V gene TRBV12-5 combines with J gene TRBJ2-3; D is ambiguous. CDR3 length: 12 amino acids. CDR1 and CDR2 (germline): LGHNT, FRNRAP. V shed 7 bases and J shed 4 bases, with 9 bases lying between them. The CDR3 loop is CASEALADTQYF. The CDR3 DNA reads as TGTGCTAGTGAGGCCCTGGCAGATACGCAGTATTTT.

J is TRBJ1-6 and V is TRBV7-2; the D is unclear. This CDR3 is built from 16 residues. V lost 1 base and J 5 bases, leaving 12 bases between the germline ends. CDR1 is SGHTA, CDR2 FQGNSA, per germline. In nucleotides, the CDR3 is TGTGCCAGCAGCTTAGTTTCCAGTGGGCATAATTCACCCCTCCACTTT. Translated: CASSLVSSGHNSPLHF.

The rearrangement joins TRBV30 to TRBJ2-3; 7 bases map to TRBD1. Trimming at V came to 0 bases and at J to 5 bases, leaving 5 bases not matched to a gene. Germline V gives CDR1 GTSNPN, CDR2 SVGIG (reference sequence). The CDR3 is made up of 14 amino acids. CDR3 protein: CAWSVKGAKDTQYF. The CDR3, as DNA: TGTGCCTGGAGTGTTAAGGGGGCTAAAGATACGCAGTATTTT.

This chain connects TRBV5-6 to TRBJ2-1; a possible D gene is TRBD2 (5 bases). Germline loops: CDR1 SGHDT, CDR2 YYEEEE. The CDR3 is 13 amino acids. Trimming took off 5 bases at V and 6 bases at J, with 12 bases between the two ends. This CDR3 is CASRRADRNEQFF. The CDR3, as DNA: TGTGCCAGCAGGAGAGCGGACCGCAATGAGCAGTTCTTC.

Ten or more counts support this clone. In DNA form, the CDR3 reads TGTGCCATCAGTGAGTCTACCAGGCTGTCCTACGAGCAGTACTTC. Its protein product is CAISESTRLSYEQYF. V is TRBV10-3 and J is TRBJ2-7; no clear D gene. CDR3 size: 15 residues. The germline V and J ends were trimmed by 0 bases and 1 base, with 10 bases remaining between them. The germline V gene encodes CDR1 ENHRY and CDR2 SYGVKD.

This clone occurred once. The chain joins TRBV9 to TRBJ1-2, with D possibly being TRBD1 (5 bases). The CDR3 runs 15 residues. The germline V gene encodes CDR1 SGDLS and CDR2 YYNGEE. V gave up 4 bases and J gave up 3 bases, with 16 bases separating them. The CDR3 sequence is CASSPRWGSDYGYTF. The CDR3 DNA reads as TGTGCCAGCAGCCCTCGGTGGGGGTCGGACTATGGCTACACCTTC.

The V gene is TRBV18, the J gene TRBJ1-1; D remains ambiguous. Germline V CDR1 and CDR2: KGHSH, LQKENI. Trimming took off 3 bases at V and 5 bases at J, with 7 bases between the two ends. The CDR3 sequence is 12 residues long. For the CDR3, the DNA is TGTGCCAGCTCACCCGCCGAGACTGAAGCTTTCTTT. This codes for CASSPAETEAFF. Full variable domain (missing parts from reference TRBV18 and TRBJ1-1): NAGVMQNPRHLVRRRGQEARLRCSPMKGHSHVYWYRQLPEEGLKFMVYLQKENIIDESGMPKERFSAEFPKEGPSILRIQQVVRGDSAAYFCASSPAETEAFFGQGTRLTVV.

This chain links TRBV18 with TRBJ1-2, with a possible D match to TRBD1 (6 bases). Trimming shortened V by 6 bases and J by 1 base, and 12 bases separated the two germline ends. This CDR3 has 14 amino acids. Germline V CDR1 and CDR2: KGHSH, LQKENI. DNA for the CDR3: TGTGCCAGCTCGCAGGGGACGAATAACTATGGCTACACCTTC. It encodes CASSQGTNNYGYTF. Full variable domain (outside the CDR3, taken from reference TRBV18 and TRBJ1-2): NAGVMQNPRHLVRRRGQEARLRCSPMKGHSHVYWYRQLPEEGLKFMVYLQKENIIDESGMPKERFSAEFPKEGPSILRIQQVVRGDSAAYFCASSQGTNNYGYTFGSGTRLTVV.

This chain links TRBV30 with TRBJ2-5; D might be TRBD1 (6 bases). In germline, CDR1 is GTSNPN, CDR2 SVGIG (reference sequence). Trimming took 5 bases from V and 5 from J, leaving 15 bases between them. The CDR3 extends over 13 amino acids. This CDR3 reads CAWDYHRAETQYF. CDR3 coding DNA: TGTGCCTGGGACTACCACAGGGCTGAGACCCAGTACTTC.

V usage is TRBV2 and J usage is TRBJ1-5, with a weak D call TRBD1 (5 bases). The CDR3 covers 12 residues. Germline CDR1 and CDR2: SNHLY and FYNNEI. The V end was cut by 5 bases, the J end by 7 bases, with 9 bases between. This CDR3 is CASSSGPQPQHF. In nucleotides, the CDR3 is TGTGCCAGCAGTTCGGGACCCCAGCCCCAGCATTTT. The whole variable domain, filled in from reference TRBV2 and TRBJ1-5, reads EPEVTQTPSHQVTQMGQEVILRCVPISNHLYFYWYRQILGQKVEFLVSFYNNEISEKSEIFDDQFSVERPDGSNFTLKIRSTKLEDSAMYFCASSSGPQPQHFGDGTRLSIL.

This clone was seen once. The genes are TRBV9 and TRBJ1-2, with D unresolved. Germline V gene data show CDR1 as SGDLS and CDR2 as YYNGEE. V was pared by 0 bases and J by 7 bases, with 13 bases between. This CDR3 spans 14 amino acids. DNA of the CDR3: TGTGCCAGCAGCGTAGATCTGTGGGGTTCTGGCTACACCTTC. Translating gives CASSVDLWGSGYTF. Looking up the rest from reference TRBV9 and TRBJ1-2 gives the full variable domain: DSGVTQTPKHLITATGQRVTLRCSPRSGDLSVYWYQQSLDQGLQFLIQYYNGEERAKGNILERFSAQQFPDLHSELNLSSLELGDSALYFCASSVDLWGSGYTFGSGTRLTVV.

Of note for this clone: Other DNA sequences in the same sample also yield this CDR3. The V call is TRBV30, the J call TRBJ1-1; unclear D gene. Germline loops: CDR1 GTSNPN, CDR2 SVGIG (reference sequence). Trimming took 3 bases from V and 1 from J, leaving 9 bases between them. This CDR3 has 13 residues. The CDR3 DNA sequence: TGTGCCTGGAGCGACGGATCGAACACTGAAGCTTTCTTT. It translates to CAWSDGSNTEAFF.

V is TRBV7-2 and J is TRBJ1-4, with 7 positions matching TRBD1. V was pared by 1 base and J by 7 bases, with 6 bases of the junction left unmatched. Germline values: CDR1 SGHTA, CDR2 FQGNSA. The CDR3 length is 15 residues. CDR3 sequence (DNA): TGTGCCAGCAGCTTAGGAACAGGGGCGGGTGAAAAACTGTTTTTT. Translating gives CASSLGTGAGEKLFF.

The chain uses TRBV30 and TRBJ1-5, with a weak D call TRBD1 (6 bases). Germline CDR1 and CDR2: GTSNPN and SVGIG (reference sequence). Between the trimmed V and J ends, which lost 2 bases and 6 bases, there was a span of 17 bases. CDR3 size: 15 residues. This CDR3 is CAWSRMGGPGQPQHF. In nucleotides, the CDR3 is TGTGCCTGGAGTAGAATGGGGGGGCCGGGTCAGCCCCAGCATTTT.

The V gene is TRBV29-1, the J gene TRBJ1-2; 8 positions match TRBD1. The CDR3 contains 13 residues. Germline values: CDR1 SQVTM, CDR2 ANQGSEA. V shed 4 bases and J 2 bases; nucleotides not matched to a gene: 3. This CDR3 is CSVGGQANYGYTF. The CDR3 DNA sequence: TGCAGCGTTGGGGGACAGGCGAACTATGGCTACACCTTC. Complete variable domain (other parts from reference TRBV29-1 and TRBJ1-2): SAVISQKPSRDICQRGTSLTIQCQVDSQVTMMFWYRQQPGQSLTLIATANQGSEATYESGFVIDKFPISRPNLTFSTLTVSNMSPEDSSIYLCSVGGQANYGYTFGSGTRLTVV.

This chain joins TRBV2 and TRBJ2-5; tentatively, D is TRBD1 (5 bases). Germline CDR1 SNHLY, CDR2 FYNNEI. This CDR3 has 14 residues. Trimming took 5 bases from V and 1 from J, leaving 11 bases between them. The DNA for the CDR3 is TGTGCCAGCAGTCTGGGGCAGGTCCAAGAGACCCAGTACTTC. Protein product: CASSLGQVQETQYF. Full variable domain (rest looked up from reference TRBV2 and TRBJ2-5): EPEVTQTPSHQVTQMGQEVILRCVPISNHLYFYWYRQILGQKVEFLVSFYNNEISEKSEIFDDQFSVERPDGSNFTLKIRSTKLEDSAMYFCASSLGQVQETQYFGPGTRLLVL.

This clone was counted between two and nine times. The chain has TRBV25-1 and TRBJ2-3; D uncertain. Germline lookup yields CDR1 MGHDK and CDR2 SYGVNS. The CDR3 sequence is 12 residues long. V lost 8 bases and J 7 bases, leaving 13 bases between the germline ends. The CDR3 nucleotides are TGTGCCAGCCGCGGCAGCAGGTATACGCAGTATTTT. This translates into CASRGSRYTQYF.

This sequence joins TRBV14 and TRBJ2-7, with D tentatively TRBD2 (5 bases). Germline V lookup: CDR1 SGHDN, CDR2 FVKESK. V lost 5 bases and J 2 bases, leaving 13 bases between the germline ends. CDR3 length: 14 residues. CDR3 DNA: TGTGCCAGCAGCTTCGGAGGCGGCCCCTACGAGCAGTACTTC. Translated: CASSFGGGPYEQYF.

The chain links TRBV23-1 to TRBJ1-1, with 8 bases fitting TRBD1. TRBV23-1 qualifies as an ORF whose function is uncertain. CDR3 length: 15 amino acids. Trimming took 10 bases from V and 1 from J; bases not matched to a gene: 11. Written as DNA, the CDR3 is TGCGCCACCGCAATAGGACAGGGTAGGAACACTGAAGCTTTCTTT. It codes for CATAIGQGRNTEAFF.

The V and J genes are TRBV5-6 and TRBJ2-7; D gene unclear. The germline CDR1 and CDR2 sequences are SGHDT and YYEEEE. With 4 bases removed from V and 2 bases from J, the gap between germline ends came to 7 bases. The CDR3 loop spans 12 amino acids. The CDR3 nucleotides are TGTGCCAGCAGCCAGGACCCCTACGAGCAGTACTTC. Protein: CASSQDPYEQYF.

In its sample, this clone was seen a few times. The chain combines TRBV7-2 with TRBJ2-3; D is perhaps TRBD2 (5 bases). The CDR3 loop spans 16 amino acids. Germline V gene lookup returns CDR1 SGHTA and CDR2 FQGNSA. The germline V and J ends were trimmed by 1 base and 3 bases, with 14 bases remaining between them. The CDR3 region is CASSLDMGPGTDTQYF. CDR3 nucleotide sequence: TGTGCCAGCAGCTTAGACATGGGCCCGGGAACAGATACGCAGTATTTT.

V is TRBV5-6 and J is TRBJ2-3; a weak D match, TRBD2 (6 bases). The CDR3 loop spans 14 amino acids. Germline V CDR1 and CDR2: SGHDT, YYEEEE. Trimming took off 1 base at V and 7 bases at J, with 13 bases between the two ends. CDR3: CASSLRRVGNTQYF. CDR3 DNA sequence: TGTGCCAGCAGCTTGAGGAGGGTGGGAAATACGCAGTATTTT. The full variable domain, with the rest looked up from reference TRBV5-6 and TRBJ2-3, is DAGVTQSPTHLIKTRGQQVTLRCSPKSGHDTVSWYQQALGQGPQFIFQYYEEEERQRGNFPDRFSGHQFPNYSSELNVNALLLGDSALYLCASSLRRVGNTQYFGPGTRLTVL.

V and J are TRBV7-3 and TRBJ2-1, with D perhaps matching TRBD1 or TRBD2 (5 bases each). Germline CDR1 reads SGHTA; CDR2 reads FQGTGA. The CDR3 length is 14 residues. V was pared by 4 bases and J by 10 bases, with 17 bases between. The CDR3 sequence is CASSSRSGTDEQFF. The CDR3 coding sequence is TGTGCCAGCAGCTCTAGATCCGGGACCGACGAGCAGTTCTTC.